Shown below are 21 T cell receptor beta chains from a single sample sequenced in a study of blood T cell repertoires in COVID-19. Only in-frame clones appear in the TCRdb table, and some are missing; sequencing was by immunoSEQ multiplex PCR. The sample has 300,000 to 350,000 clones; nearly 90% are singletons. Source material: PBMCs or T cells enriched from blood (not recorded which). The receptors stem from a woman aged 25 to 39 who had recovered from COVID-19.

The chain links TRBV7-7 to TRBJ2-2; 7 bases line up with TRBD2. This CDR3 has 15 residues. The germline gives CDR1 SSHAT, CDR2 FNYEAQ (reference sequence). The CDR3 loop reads CASKAGVGNTGELFF. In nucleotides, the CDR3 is TGTGCTAGTAAGGCGGGAGTAGGTAACACCGGGGAGCTGTTTTTT.

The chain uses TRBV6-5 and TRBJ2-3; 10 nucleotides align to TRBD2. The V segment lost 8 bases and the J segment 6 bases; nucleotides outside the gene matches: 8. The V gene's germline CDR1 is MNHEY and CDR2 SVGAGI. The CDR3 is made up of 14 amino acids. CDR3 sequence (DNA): TGTGCCAGCTGGGCTAGCGGGAGATCTGATACGCAGTATTTT. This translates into CASWASGRSDTQYF.

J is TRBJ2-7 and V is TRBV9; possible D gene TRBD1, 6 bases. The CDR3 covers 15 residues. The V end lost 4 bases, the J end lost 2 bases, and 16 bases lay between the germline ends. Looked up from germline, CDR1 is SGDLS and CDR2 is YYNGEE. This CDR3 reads CASSPRGDRTYEQYF. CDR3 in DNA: TGTGCCAGCAGCCCCCGTGGAGACAGGACCTACGAGCAGTACTTC.

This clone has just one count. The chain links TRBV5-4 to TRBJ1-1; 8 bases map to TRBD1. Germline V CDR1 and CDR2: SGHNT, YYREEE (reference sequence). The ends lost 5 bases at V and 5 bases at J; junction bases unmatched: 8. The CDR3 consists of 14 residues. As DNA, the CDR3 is TGTGCCAGCAGACGTACAGGGGGTCGGACTGAAGCTTTCTTT. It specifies CASRRTGGRTEAFF.

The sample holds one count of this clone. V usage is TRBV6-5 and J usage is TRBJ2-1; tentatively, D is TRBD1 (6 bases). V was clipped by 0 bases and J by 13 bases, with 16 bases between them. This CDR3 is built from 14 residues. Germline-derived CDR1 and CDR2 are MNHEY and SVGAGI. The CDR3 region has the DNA TGTGCCAGCAGTTACTCCGTGGTTGTCGGGACACAGTTCTTC. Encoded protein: CASSYSVVVGTQFF.

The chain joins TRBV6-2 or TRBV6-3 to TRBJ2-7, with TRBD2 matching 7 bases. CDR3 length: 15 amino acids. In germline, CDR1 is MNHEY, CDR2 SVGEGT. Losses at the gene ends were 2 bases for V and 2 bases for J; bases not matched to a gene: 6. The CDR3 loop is CASSYRSGKAYEQYF. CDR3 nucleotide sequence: TGTGCCAGCAGTTACCGGAGCGGGAAAGCCTACGAGCAGTACTTC.

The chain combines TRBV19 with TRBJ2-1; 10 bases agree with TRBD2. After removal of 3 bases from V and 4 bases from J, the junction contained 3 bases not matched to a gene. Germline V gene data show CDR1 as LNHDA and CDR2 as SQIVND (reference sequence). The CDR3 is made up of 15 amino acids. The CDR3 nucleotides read TGTGCCAGTAGTATGGAACTAGCGGGATACAATGAGCAGTTCTTC. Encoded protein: CASSMELAGYNEQFF.

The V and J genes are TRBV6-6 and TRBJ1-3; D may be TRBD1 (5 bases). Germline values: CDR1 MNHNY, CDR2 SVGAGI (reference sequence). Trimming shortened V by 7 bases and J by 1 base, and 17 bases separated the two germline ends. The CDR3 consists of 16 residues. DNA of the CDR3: TGTGCCAGCATTACATCAACAGGACTATCTGGAAACACCATATATTTT. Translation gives CASITSTGLSGNTIYF.

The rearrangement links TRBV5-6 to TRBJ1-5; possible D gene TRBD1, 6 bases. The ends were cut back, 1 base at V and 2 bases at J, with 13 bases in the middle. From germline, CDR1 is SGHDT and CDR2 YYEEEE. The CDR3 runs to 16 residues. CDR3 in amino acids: CASSLRGGRRNQPQHF. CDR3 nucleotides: TGTGCCAGCAGCTTGCGGGGGGGCCGACGCAATCAGCCCCAGCATTTT.

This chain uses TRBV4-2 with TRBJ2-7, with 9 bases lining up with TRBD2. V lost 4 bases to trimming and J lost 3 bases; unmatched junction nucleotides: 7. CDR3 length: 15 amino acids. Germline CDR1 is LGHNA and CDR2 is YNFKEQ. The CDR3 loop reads CASSLELAGLYEQYF. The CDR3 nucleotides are TGTGCCAGCAGCCTAGAGCTAGCGGGGCTCTACGAGCAGTACTTC.

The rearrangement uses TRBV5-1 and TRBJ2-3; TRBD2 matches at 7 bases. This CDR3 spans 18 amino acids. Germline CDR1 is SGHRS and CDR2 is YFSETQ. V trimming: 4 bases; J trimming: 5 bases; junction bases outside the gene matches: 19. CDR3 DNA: TGCGCCAGCAGCCCAAGGGGAGGCGGGGCGGGAGCCCAAGATACGCAGTATTTT. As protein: CASSPRGGGAGAQDTQYF.

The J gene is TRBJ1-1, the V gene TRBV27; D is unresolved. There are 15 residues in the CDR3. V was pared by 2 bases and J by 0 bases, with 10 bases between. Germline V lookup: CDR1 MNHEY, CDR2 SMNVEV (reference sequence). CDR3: CASSLSSYMNTEAFF. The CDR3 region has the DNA TGTGCCAGCAGTTTAAGTTCCTATATGAACACTGAAGCTTTCTTT.

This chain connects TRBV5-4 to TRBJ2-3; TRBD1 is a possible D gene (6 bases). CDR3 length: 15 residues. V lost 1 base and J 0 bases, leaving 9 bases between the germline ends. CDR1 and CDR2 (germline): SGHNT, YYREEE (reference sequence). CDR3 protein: CASSLPGASTDTQYF. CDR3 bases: TGTGCCAGCAGCTTGCCAGGGGCTAGCACAGATACGCAGTATTTT. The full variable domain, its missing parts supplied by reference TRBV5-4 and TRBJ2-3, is ETGVTQSPTHLIKTRGQQVTLRCSSQSGHNTVSWYQQALGQGPQFIFQYYREEENGRGNFPPRFSGLQFPNYSSELNVNALELDDSALYLCASSLPGASTDTQYFGPGTRLTVL.

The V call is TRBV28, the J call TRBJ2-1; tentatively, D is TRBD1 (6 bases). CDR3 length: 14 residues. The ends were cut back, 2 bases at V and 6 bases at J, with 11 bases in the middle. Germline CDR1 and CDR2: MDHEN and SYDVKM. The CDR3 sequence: CASSLQGRINEQFF. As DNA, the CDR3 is TGTGCCAGCAGTTTACAGGGGCGCATCAATGAGCAGTTCTTC.

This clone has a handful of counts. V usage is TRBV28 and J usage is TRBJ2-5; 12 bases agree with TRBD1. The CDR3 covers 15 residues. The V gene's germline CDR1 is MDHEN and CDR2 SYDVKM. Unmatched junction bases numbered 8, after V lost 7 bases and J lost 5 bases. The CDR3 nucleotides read TGTGCCAGCACGCGCCTGGGACAGGGGGCTGAGACCCAGTACTTC. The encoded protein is CASTRLGQGAETQYF.

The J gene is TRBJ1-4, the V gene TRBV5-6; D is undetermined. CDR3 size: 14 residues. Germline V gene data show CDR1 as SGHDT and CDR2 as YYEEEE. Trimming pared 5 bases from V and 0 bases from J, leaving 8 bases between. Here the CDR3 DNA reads TGTGCCAGCAGTAACGGTGCAACTAATGAAAAACTGTTTTTT. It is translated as CASSNGATNEKLFF.

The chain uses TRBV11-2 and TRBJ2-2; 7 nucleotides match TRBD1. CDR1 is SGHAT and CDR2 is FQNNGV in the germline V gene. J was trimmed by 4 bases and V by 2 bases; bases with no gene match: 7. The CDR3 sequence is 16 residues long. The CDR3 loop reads CASSLYRGVSTGELFF. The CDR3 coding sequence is TGTGCCAGCAGCTTATACAGGGGAGTGAGCACCGGGGAGCTGTTTTTT.

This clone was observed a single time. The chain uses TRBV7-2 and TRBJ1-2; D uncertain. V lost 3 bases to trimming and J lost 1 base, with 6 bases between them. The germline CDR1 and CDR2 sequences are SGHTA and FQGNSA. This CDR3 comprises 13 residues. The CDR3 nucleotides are TGTGCCAGCAGCTTGCGAGTTAACTATGGCTACACCTTC. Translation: CASSLRVNYGYTF.

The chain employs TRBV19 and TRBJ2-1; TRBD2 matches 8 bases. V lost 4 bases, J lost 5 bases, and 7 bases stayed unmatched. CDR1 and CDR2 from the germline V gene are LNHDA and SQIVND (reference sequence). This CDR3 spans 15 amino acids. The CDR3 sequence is CASSTSGTSNNEQFF. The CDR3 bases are TGTGCCAGTAGTACCTCCGGGACTAGTAACAATGAGCAGTTCTTC.

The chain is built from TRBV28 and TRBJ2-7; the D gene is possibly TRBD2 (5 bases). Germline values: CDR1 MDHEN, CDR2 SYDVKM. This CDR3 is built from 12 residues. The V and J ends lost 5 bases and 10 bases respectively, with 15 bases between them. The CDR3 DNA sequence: TGTGCCAGCAGTCCCGCGGGTCTTGGACAGTACTTC. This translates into CASSPAGLGQYF.

This CDR3 is CASTGVYNTEAFF. CDR3 in DNA: TGTGCCAGTACGGGGGTTTATAACACTGAAGCTTTCTTT. The chain is built from TRBV19 and TRBJ1-1; possible D gene TRBD1, 5 bases. V lost 7 bases to trimming and J lost 2 bases, with 11 bases between them. The CDR3 covers 13 residues. CDR1 and CDR2 (germline): LNHDA, SQIVND (reference sequence).